The clone carrying this T cell receptor beta chain came up many times. Its antigen is not identified. This entry belongs to a study of CD8 T cells in ankylosing spondylitis. General observations from the study: Within matched ankylosing spondylitis synovial fluid, disease-linked clones were reportedly significantly enriched.

TCRdb re-called the 5' RACE reads with MiXCR, one entry per CDR3 protein. The data hold about 35,000 distinct CDR3 sequences, with over 9% observed a single time. Sequenced sample: blood, either unsorted or a sorted T cell fraction (not recorded which). The source of this sequence is a male donor with ankylosing spondylitis or in good health (not recorded which).

The CDR3 is CASSLVSFGPNTGELFF. The CDR3 DNA reads TGTGCCAGCAGTTTAGTCTCTTTCGGTCCGAACACCGGGGAGCTGTTTTTT. V is TRBV12-3 or TRBV12-4 and J is TRBJ2-2; D not resolved. Trimming pared 1 base from V and 0 bases from J, leaving 12 bases between. CDR3 length: 17 amino acids.